The 29 T cell receptor beta chains listed next were all sequenced from one sample in a study of shared clonotypes between healthy human individuals. Only in-frame clones appear in the TCRdb table, and some are missing; sequencing was by immunoSEQ multiplex PCR. The sample has approximately 340,000 clones; approximately 79% are singletons. Sequenced input: memory CD4+ T cells sorted from blood. Subset noted: CD45RA-negative fraction. These receptor sequences come from a man aged 25 to 45 in good health.

A note on this clone: The sample carries other DNA sequences with the same CDR3. V gene TRBV7-9 combines with J gene TRBJ1-5; possible D gene TRBD1, 5 bases. The CDR3 is 13 residues long. Trimming pared 3 bases from V and 4 bases from J, leaving 7 bases between. In germline, CDR1 is SEHNR, CDR2 FQNEAQ (reference sequence). CDR3: CASSLGVNQPQHF. CDR3 coding DNA: TGTGCCAGCAGCTTGGGGGTAAATCAGCCCCAGCATTTT. Using reference TRBV7-9 and TRBJ1-5 for the parts outside the CDR3, the full variable domain is DTGVSQNPRHKITKRGQNVTFRCDPISEHNRLYWYRQTLGQGPEFLTYFQNEAQLEKSRLLSDRFSAERPKGSFSTLEIQRTEQGDSAMYLCASSLGVNQPQHFGDGTRLSIL.

The rearrangement links TRBV7-6 to TRBJ2-7; D unresolved. Looked up from germline, CDR1 is SGHVS and CDR2 is FNYEAQ. The CDR3 spans 15 residues. Trimming shortened V by 5 bases and J by 0 bases, and 14 bases separated the two germline ends. The CDR3 loop reads CASSPAARNSYEQYF. DNA of the CDR3: TGTGCCAGCAGCCCCGCCGCGAGAAACTCCTACGAGCAGTACTTC.

The rearrangement uses TRBV7-8 and TRBJ2-7; D remains ambiguous. Germline CDR1 SGHVS, CDR2 FQNEAQ. The V end lost 2 bases, the J end lost 1 base, and 6 bases lay between the germline ends. This CDR3 region has 13 residues. This chain's CDR3 is CASSLLASYEQYF. DNA for the CDR3: TGTGCCAGCAGCTTATTGGCATCCTACGAGCAGTACTTC.

This chain joins TRBV30 and TRBJ1-6, with TRBD1 as a possible D gene (5 bases). CDR1 and CDR2 from the germline V gene are GTSNPN and SVGIG (reference sequence). The CDR3 consists of 15 residues. Deletions cut 4 bases from V and 6 bases from J, with 16 bases between. The CDR3 spells CAWTQGAVFNSPLHF. The CDR3 DNA follows: TGTGCCTGGACCCAAGGGGCAGTTTTTAATTCACCCCTCCACTTT.

V gene TRBV11-2 combines with J gene TRBJ2-6; no definite D call. Germline values: CDR1 SGHAT, CDR2 FQNNGV. This CDR3 is built from 17 residues. Deletions cut 2 bases from V and 0 bases from J, with 11 bases between. CDR3 residues: CASSLNSPGSGANVLTF. The CDR3 bases are TGTGCCAGCAGCTTAAATTCCCCGGGCTCTGGGGCCAACGTCCTGACTTTC.

In its sample, this clone was seen a few times. The chain has TRBV2 and TRBJ2-3; the D gene is possibly TRBD1 (6 bases). In germline, CDR1 is SNHLY, CDR2 FYNNEI. The CDR3 spans 14 residues. V was clipped by 10 bases and J by 2 bases, with 16 bases between them. CDR3 amino acids: CAILEGVITDTQYF. The CDR3 DNA reads TGTGCCATCTTAGAGGGGGTAATCACAGATACGCAGTATTTT.

The chain recombines TRBV15 with TRBJ2-5, with TRBD2 identical over 9 bases. The CDR3 is made up of 16 amino acids. Germline values: CDR1 LNHNV, CDR2 YYDKDF (reference sequence). Trimming at V came to 0 bases and at J to 2 bases, leaving 4 bases not matched to a gene. The chain's CDR3 is CATSRDGTSTQETQYF. The CDR3 DNA sequence: TGTGCCACCAGCAGAGATGGGACTAGCACACAAGAGACCCAGTACTTC.

This clone occurred a few times. The chain uses TRBV21-1 and TRBJ1-3. TRBV21-1 has pseudogene status. The length of the CDR3 is 16 residues. CDR3 residues: CASNPEGVSSGNTIYF. CDR3 bases: TGTGCCAGCAACCCCGAAGGCGTGAGCTCTGGAAACACCATATATTTT.

V usage is TRBV19 and J usage is TRBJ1-5, with D hard to call. In germline, CDR1 is LNHDA, CDR2 SQIVND (reference sequence). Between the trimmed V and J ends, which lost 3 bases and 5 bases, there was a span of 11 bases. The length of the CDR3 is 14 residues. CDR3 sequence: CASSIREKDQPQHF. The DNA for the CDR3 is TGTGCCAGTAGTATTAGGGAGAAGGATCAGCCCCAGCATTTT.

This rearrangement joins TRBV19 to TRBJ1-1; D not resolved. The CDR3 has 10 residues. Trimming took off 5 bases at V and 10 bases at J, with 8 bases between the two ends. The germline V gene encodes CDR1 LNHDA and CDR2 SQIVND (reference sequence). The CDR3 DNA sequence: TGTGCCAGTAGTCCGCAAGGAGCTTTCTTT. Residues: CASSPQGAFF. Full variable domain (rest looked up from reference TRBV19 and TRBJ1-1): DGGITQSPKYLFRKEGQNVTLSCEQNLNHDAMYWYRQDPGQGLRLIYYSQIVNDFQKGDIAEGYSVSREKKESFPLTVTSAQKNPTAFYLCASSPQGAFFGQGTRLTVV.

This clone was counted between two and nine times. The chain uses TRBV5-1 and TRBJ2-7; tentative D call: TRBD2 (6 bases). Germline CDR1 reads SGHRS; CDR2 reads YFSETQ. Trimming removed 2 bases at V and 5 bases at J, with 20 bases between. CDR3 length: 16 residues. The CDR3 DNA reads as TGCGCCAGCAGCTTTGCCGGGGGAGGATCTGGGGACGAGCAGTACTTC. Its translation is CASSFAGGGSGDEQYF.

At least ten counts were recorded for this clone. The chain carries TRBV6-6 and TRBJ2-4, with TRBD2 as a possible D gene (5 bases). The CDR3 consists of 14 residues. Looked up from germline, CDR1 is MNHNY and CDR2 is SVGAGI (reference sequence). V was clipped by 6 bases and J by 5 bases, with 14 bases between them. As DNA, the CDR3 is TGTGCCAGCAGGGGAGACGGGGTGCAAAACATTCAGTACTTC. It is translated as CASRGDGVQNIQYF.

This clone was seen only once. The genes are TRBV9 and TRBJ1-4; D is possibly TRBD1 (5 bases). Trimming shortened V by 4 bases and J by 4 bases, and 14 bases separated the two germline ends. This CDR3 region has 15 residues. Germline-derived CDR1 and CDR2 are SGDLS and YYNGEE. The CDR3 is CASSTHAGNNEKLFF. The CDR3 nucleotides read TGTGCCAGCAGCACCCATGCAGGGAATAATGAAAAACTGTTTTTT.

The chain combines TRBV9 with TRBJ1-1, with TRBD1 identical over 7 bases. Trimming at V came to 2 bases and at J to 5 bases, leaving 3 bases not matched to a gene. Germline loops: CDR1 SGDLS, CDR2 YYNGEE. This CDR3 has 13 residues. In DNA, the CDR3 is TGTGCCAGCAGCGTGACAGGGCGAACTGAAGCTTTCTTT. It codes for CASSVTGRTEAFF.

The chain employs TRBV10-2 and TRBJ1-2; tentatively, D is TRBD1 (5 bases). This CDR3 region has 14 residues. The V end lost 1 base, the J end lost 2 bases, and 8 bases lay between the germline ends. The V gene's germline CDR1 is WSHSY and CDR2 SAAADI. CDR3 sequence reads: CASSEWGGNYGYTF. CDR3 in DNA: TGCGCCAGCAGTGAGTGGGGGGGGAACTATGGCTACACCTTC.

The V gene is TRBV7-3, the J gene TRBJ2-7; no firm D call. Germline loops: CDR1 SGHTA, CDR2 FQGTGA. This CDR3 spans 13 amino acids. The ends were cut back, 0 bases at V and 0 bases at J, with 3 bases in the middle. The chain's CDR3 is CASSLTSSYEQYF. CDR3 DNA: TGTGCCAGCAGCTTAACCAGCTCCTACGAGCAGTACTTC.

The chain uses TRBV29-1 and TRBJ2-1; perhaps TRBD1 as D (6 bases). Germline lookup yields CDR1 SQVTM and CDR2 ANQGSEA. This CDR3 is 13 amino acids long. Between the trimmed V and J ends, which lost 3 bases and 4 bases, there was a span of 10 bases. CDR3 bases: TGCAGCGTTGACTGGGACAAATACAATGAGCAGTTCTTC. The encoded protein is CSVDWDKYNEQFF.

The chain recombines TRBV7-2 with TRBJ2-3; 10 positions match TRBD2. V gave up 4 bases and J gave up 4 bases; unmatched junction bases: 11. The length of the CDR3 is 17 residues. Germline lookup yields CDR1 SGHTA and CDR2 FQGNSA. The CDR3 protein is CASSSTKAGGPADTQYF. For the CDR3, the DNA is TGTGCCAGCAGCTCGACAAAAGCGGGAGGGCCGGCAGATACGCAGTATTTT. The whole variable domain, remainder taken from reference TRBV7-2 and TRBJ2-3, is GAGVSQSPSNKVTEKGKDVELRCDPISGHTALYWYRQSLGQGLEFLIYFQGNSAPDKSGLPSDRFSAERTGGSVSTLTIQRTQQEDSAVYLCASSSTKAGGPADTQYFGPGTRLTVL.

This clone was counted between two and nine times. This chain links TRBV10-3 with TRBJ2-1; TRBD1 aligns across 8 bases. With 4 bases clipped from V and 10 bases from J, the junction kept 12 bases outside the gene matches. CDR1 and CDR2 from the germline V gene are ENHRY and SYGVKD. This CDR3 is 15 amino acids long. The CDR3 region has the DNA TGTGCCATCAGTGCGTTCTCCCAGGGGGCAGGAGAGCAGTTCTTC. Its translation is CAISAFSQGAGEQFF.

The chain carries TRBV6-4 and TRBJ2-1; D uncertain. This CDR3 is 13 amino acids long. Trimming stripped 3 bases from V and 4 bases from J, with 7 bases between. Per germline, CDR1 MRHNA and CDR2 SNTAGT. For the CDR3, the DNA is TGTGCCAGCAGTGAAGGCGGATACAATGAGCAGTTCTTC. Protein sequence: CASSEGGYNEQFF.

The CDR3 DNA sequence: TGTGCCAGCAGCCTAGGACAGGGGGCGTACCAAGAGACCCAGTACTTC. Translating gives CASSLGQGAYQETQYF. The chain couples TRBV11-2 to TRBJ2-5, with 11 bases fitting TRBD1. The CDR3 extends over 16 amino acids. V was clipped by 5 bases and J by 0 bases; unmatched bases: 5. Germline lookup yields CDR1 SGHAT and CDR2 FQNNGV.

The rearrangement joins TRBV11-2 to TRBJ2-1, with D unresolved. This CDR3 has 14 amino acids. V lost 5 bases and J lost 0, with 8 bases in between. Germline values: CDR1 SGHAT, CDR2 FQNNGV. Here the CDR3 reads CASSRLRSYNEQFF. For the CDR3, the DNA is TGTGCCAGCAGCCGACTTCGCTCCTACAATGAGCAGTTCTTC.

CDR3 sequence reads: CASRSGQGDIGYTF. CDR3 coding DNA: TGTGCCAGCCGCTCTGGGCAGGGAGATATTGGCTACACCTTC. The chain combines TRBV2 with TRBJ1-2, with D tentatively TRBD1 (5 bases). V shed 8 bases and J shed 7 bases, with 20 bases lying between them. Germline CDR1 is SNHLY and CDR2 is FYNNEI. The CDR3 has 14 amino acids.

This clone has a handful of counts. The chain couples TRBV5-4 to TRBJ2-3; TRBD2 matches 11 bases. The CDR3 is made up of 15 amino acids. Unmatched junction bases numbered 3, after V lost 0 bases and J lost 6 bases. CDR1 is SGHNT, CDR2 YYREEE, per germline (reference sequence). The CDR3 reads CASSLVTSGSDTQYF. Written as DNA, the CDR3 is TGTGCCAGCAGCTTGGTCACTAGCGGGAGTGATACGCAGTATTTT.

V and J are TRBV4-3 and TRBJ2-7; 7 bases align to TRBD2. CDR1 LGHNA and CDR2 YSLEER come from the germline V gene. Trimming removed 4 bases from V and 3 bases from J; junction bases left unmatched: 6. The CDR3 length is 14 residues. Here the CDR3 DNA reads TGCGCCAGCAGCCTAGGGAGGGCCTACTACGAGCAGTACTTC. Protein product: CASSLGRAYYEQYF.

The chain employs TRBV9 and TRBJ1-4; D remains unclear. The germline V gene encodes CDR1 SGDLS and CDR2 YYNGEE. The length of the CDR3 is 13 residues. V lost 6 bases to trimming and J lost 4 bases, with 10 bases between them. CDR3 in amino acids: CASTRPGNEKLFF. CDR3 in DNA: TGTGCCAGCACCAGACCAGGTAATGAAAAACTGTTTTTT. The full variable domain, with the rest looked up from reference TRBV9 and TRBJ1-4, is DSGVTQTPKHLITATGQRVTLRCSPRSGDLSVYWYQQSLDQGLQFLIQYYNGEERAKGNILERFSAQQFPDLHSELNLSSLELGDSALYFCASTRPGNEKLFFGSGTQLSVL.

The V call is TRBV5-8, the J call TRBJ1-2; D unresolved. CDR1 and CDR2 from the germline V gene are SGHTS and YDEGEE. The V end was cut by 2 bases, the J end by 7 bases, with 9 bases between. The CDR3 contains 12 residues. CDR3 nucleotides: TGTGCCAGCAGCTTTTCAGGAGCTGGCTACACCTTC. It is translated as CASSFSGAGYTF.

In its sample, this clone was seen a few times. The rearrangement joins TRBV5-1 to TRBJ2-7; tentatively, D is TRBD1 (5 bases). V lost 2 bases, J lost 6 bases, and 12 bases lay in between. The CDR3 runs to 13 residues. Germline assignment: CDR1 SGHRS and CDR2 YFSETQ. The CDR3 here is CASSFQGTAEQYF. The CDR3 coding sequence is TGCGCCAGCAGCTTCCAGGGAACGGCCGAGCAGTACTTC.

The CDR3 DNA follows: TGTGCCAGCAGTGAGATCGGGACAGGGGTTAGGTCAGAGACCCAGTACTTC. The encoded protein is CASSEIGTGVRSETQYF. V and J are TRBV6-1 and TRBJ2-5, with 10 bases matching TRBD1. CDR3 length equals 17 residues. Trimming at V came to 3 bases and at J to 4 bases, leaving 11 bases not matched to a gene. Germline V gene data show CDR1 as MNHNS and CDR2 as SASEGT.